One sample yielded the 28 T cell receptor beta chains listed below, sequenced in a study of beta chain features in type 1 diabetes. Every isolated RNA sample was fully reverse transcribed, so sequencing captured expressed TCRB transcripts. Method: immunoSEQ multiplex PCR; TCRdb's copy keeps in-frame clones and lacks some. The repertoire holds fewer than 900,000 clones, with around a sixth as singletons. Material: naive CD4+ T cells from blood. The receptors originated from a woman under 30 in good health.

J is TRBJ2-7 and V is TRBV28, with 8 bases aligning to TRBD2. With 3 bases clipped from V and 4 bases from J, the junction kept 5 bases outside the gene matches. The CDR3 is 14 amino acids. In germline, CDR1 is MDHEN, CDR2 SYDVKM. CDR3 region: CASSLAAGVYEQYF. The CDR3 DNA follows: TGTGCCAGCAGTTTGGCAGCGGGAGTGTACGAGCAGTACTTC.

This clone showed up just a few times. The CDR3 loop is CASSLAQNTDTQYF. In nucleotides, the CDR3 is TGTGCCAGCAGCTTAGCCCAGAACACAGATACGCAGTATTTT. The chain uses TRBV11-2 and TRBJ2-3; D not resolved. The V gene lost 1 base and the J gene lost 2 bases, with 7 bases spanning the gap. Per germline, CDR1 SGHAT and CDR2 FQNNGV. CDR3 size: 14 residues.

This clone has just a few counts. The J gene is TRBJ2-6, the V gene TRBV21-1; the table's D call, TRBD1, was not checked against the DNA. TRBV21-1 is a pseudogene locus. The length of the CDR3 is 22 residues. The CDR3 coding sequence is TGTGCCAGCAGCAAAGTAGCTTTAACCGGGACAGGGTTTCTTACTGGGGCCAACGTCCTGACTTTC. Its protein product is CASSKVALTGTGFLTGANVLTF.

This clone has just a few counts. CDR3 coding DNA: TGCGCCAGCAGCCAAGATCATCACAACACAGATACGCAGTATTTT. Residues: CASSQDHHNTDTQYF. The chain links TRBV4-3 to TRBJ2-3; D gene unclear. CDR1 and CDR2 from the germline V gene are LGHNA and YSLEER. V dropped 0 bases and J dropped 2 bases, with 9 bases sitting between them. CDR3 length equals 15 residues.

The table lists this clone with a few counts. The chain recombines TRBV19 with TRBJ1-4; D gene unclear. This CDR3 comprises 13 residues. Germline CDR1 reads LNHDA; CDR2 reads SQIVND (reference sequence). Trimming removed 7 bases from V and 2 bases from J, with 8 bases in between. The CDR3, as DNA: TGTGCCAGTACGGACCTGACTAATGAAAAACTGTTTTTT. Protein sequence: CASTDLTNEKLFF. Combining the CDR3 with reference TRBV19 and TRBJ1-4 gives the whole variable domain DGGITQSPKYLFRKEGQNVTLSCEQNLNHDAMYWYRQDPGQGLRLIYYSQIVNDFQKGDIAEGYSVSREKKESFPLTVTSAQKNPTAFYLCASTDLTNEKLFFGSGTQLSVL.

This clone was counted a few times. One end of the junction varies from germline; a read error may be responsible. The J gene is TRBJ2-5, the V gene TRBV6-1, with D perhaps matching TRBD1 (6 bases). The CDR3 has 14 amino acids. In germline, CDR1 is MNHNS, CDR2 SASEGT. CDR3 DNA: TGTGCCAGCATTGAAAGGTCCAGGGGAGAGACCCAGTACTTC. Its protein is CASIERSRGETQYF.

This clone was detected a few times. V and J are TRBV28 and TRBJ2-2, with D possibly matching TRBD2 (6 bases). Germline lookup yields CDR1 MDHEN and CDR2 SYDVKM. The V end lost 8 bases, the J end lost 5 bases, and 15 bases lay between the germline ends. The CDR3 covers 14 residues. The CDR3 sequence: CASAGDFPTGELFF. CDR3 nucleotides: TGTGCCAGCGCCGGGGACTTTCCGACCGGGGAGCTGTTTTTT.

This clone occurred a few times. Other DNA sequences in the sample encode the same CDR3. The rearrangement joins TRBV10-3 to TRBJ2-7; D gene unclear. CDR1 is ENHRY, CDR2 SYGVKD, per germline. V lost 4 bases, J lost 2 bases, and 15 bases lay in between. The CDR3 is 15 amino acids. The CDR3 nucleotides are TGTGCCATCAGTGCGCGTCTGACCCAAACCTACGAGCAGTACTTC. It encodes CAISARLTQTYEQYF.

The rearrangement links TRBV7-6 to TRBJ2-3; D might be TRBD1 (6 bases). Trimming removed 4 bases at V and 4 bases at J, with 18 bases between. The CDR3 runs to 16 residues. Germline V lookup: CDR1 SGHVS, CDR2 FNYEAQ. This CDR3 is CASSSQGHVQADTQYF. The CDR3, as DNA: TGTGCCAGCAGCTCTCAGGGACACGTTCAAGCAGATACGCAGTATTTT.

CDR3 protein: CATSRDPRGAETQYF. The CDR3, as DNA: TGTGCCACCAGCAGGGACCCCCGTGGAGCAGAGACCCAGTACTTC. The chain combines TRBV15 with TRBJ2-5, with D hard to call. The CDR3 covers 15 residues. Trimming cost V 3 bases and J 4 bases, with 15 bases left between them. Germline V gene lookup returns CDR1 LNHNV and CDR2 YYDKDF (reference sequence). The full variable domain, in which reference TRBV15 and TRBJ2-5 provide the parts outside the CDR3, is DAMVIQNPRYQVTQFGKPVTLSCSQTLNHNVMYWYQQKSSQAPKLLFHYYDKDFNNEADTPDNFQSRRPNTSFCFLDIRSPGLGDTAMYLCATSRDPRGAETQYFGPGTRLLVL.

The J gene is TRBJ2-2, the V gene TRBV28, with no clear D. V gave up 3 bases and J gave up 7 bases, with 9 bases separating them. Germline V gives CDR1 MDHEN, CDR2 SYDVKM. This CDR3 has 13 amino acids. In nucleotides, the CDR3 is TGTGCCAGCAGTTTTATGATTCTCGGGGAGCTGTTTTTT. The encoded protein is CASSFMILGELFF.

This clone appeared a few times. J is TRBJ2-1 and V is TRBV10-3; 11 nucleotides agree with TRBD1. CDR1 and CDR2 from the germline V gene are ENHRY and SYGVKD. V lost 7 bases and J lost 8; bases outside the gene matches: 10. The CDR3 length is 15 residues. In DNA form, the CDR3 reads TGTGCCATCAAAGTGGACAGGGGGCGCATCGATGAGCAGTTCTTC. Amino acids: CAIKVDRGRIDEQFF.

The gene calls are TRBV14 and TRBJ1-2, with 7 bases fitting TRBD1. The CDR3 contains 19 residues. The junction had 17 bases not matched to a gene; V was cut back by 4 bases and J by 0 bases. The V gene's germline CDR1 is SGHDN and CDR2 FVKESK. The CDR3 DNA sequence: TGTGCCAGCAGCCGCGGGACAGCCCAGACCATATCAGCTAACTATGGCTACACCTTC. Protein sequence: CASSRGTAQTISANYGYTF. The variable domain in full, with the rest retrieved from reference TRBV14 and TRBJ1-2, is EAGVTQFPSHSVIEKGQTVTLRCDPISGHDNLYWYRRVMGKEIKFLLHFVKESKQDESGMPNNRFLAERTGGTYSTLKVQPAELEDSGVYFCASSRGTAQTISANYGYTFGSGTRLTVV.

The rearrangement links TRBV6-5 to TRBJ2-3, with 9 bases aligning to TRBD1. CDR1 MNHEY and CDR2 SVGAGI come from the germline V gene. The junction had 1 base not matched to a gene; V was cut back by 6 bases and J by 3 bases. The CDR3 runs to 13 residues. In DNA form, the CDR3 reads TGTGCCAGCAGGGACAGGGGAACAGATACGCAGTATTTT. This gives the protein CASRDRGTDTQYF.

This rearrangement joins TRBV28 to TRBJ1-2; D gene unclear. The germline V gene encodes CDR1 MDHEN and CDR2 SYDVKM. The CDR3 covers 12 residues. V was clipped by 5 bases and J by 2 bases, with 6 bases between them. The CDR3 region has the DNA TGTGCCAGCAGTGCCAAGAACTATGGCTACACCTTC. Protein sequence: CASSAKNYGYTF.

The chain carries TRBV7-8 and TRBJ2-2, with a tentative D call TRBD1 (6 bases). Per the germline V gene, CDR1 is SGHVS and CDR2 is FQNEAQ. Trimming removed 3 bases from V and 1 base from J, with 6 bases in between. This CDR3 spans 14 amino acids. In nucleotides, the CDR3 is TGTGCCAGCAGCTTGGGACAGAACACCGGGGAGCTGTTTTTT. Its protein product is CASSLGQNTGELFF.

The table lists this clone with a few counts. The V call is TRBV4-3, the J call TRBJ2-3; 11 bases are shared with TRBD2. J was trimmed by 7 bases and V by 0 bases; bases with no gene match: 9. Germline loops: CDR1 LGHNA, CDR2 YSLEER. The CDR3 runs 17 residues. The CDR3 spells CASSQDSGSGRAYTQYF. For the CDR3, the DNA is TGCGCCAGCAGCCAAGATTCAGGTAGCGGGAGGGCGTATACGCAGTATTTT.

This clone was recorded many times. This CDR3 is also generated by other DNA sequences in the sample. The rearrangement uses TRBV18 and TRBJ1-1, with a possible D match to TRBD1 (5 bases). V shed 3 bases and J shed 0 bases, with 8 bases lying between them. The CDR3 runs to 14 residues. CDR1 is KGHSH and CDR2 is LQKENI in the germline V gene. CDR3 in DNA: TGTGCCAGCTCACCGCAAGGGGTGAACACTGAAGCTTTCTTT. Its protein product is CASSPQGVNTEAFF. Using reference TRBV18 and TRBJ1-1 for the parts outside the CDR3, the full variable domain is NAGVMQNPRHLVRRRGQEARLRCSPMKGHSHVYWYRQLPEEGLKFMVYLQKENIIDESGMPKERFSAEFPKEGPSILRIQQVVRGDSAAYFCASSPQGVNTEAFFGQGTRLTVV.

This clone was found a few times. The genes are TRBV6-6 and TRBJ2-1; D is unresolved. Trimming removed 6 bases at V and 9 bases at J, with 12 bases between. CDR3 length equals 12 residues. Germline CDR1 reads MNHNY; CDR2 reads SVGAGI (reference sequence). CDR3 in DNA: TGTGCCAGCAGGGCCTTGTTAGTTGAGCAGTTCTTC. Translation gives CASRALLVEQFF.

The chain uses TRBV6-5 and TRBJ2-7; a possible D gene is TRBD1 (5 bases). The CDR3 runs 11 residues. The germline V gene encodes CDR1 MNHEY and CDR2 SVGAGI. V was clipped by 6 bases and J by 9 bases, with 12 bases between them. The CDR3 nucleotides read TGTGCCAGCAGCCAGGGTTTAGGGCAGTACTTC. It translates to CASSQGLGQYF.

The chain uses TRBV19 and TRBJ1-1, with D possibly being TRBD1 (5 bases). CDR3 size: 11 residues. Germline CDR1 reads LNHDA; CDR2 reads SQIVND (reference sequence). V dropped 8 bases and J dropped 3 bases, with 7 bases sitting between them. CDR3 nucleotide sequence: TGTGCCAGTCAGGGATACACTGAAGCTTTCTTT. It encodes CASQGYTEAFF. The full variable domain, rest sourced from reference TRBV19 and TRBJ1-1, is DGGITQSPKYLFRKEGQNVTLSCEQNLNHDAMYWYRQDPGQGLRLIYYSQIVNDFQKGDIAEGYSVSREKKESFPLTVTSAQKNPTAFYLCASQGYTEAFFGQGTRLTVV.

The table lists this clone with a count of one. The gene calls are TRBV6-6 and TRBJ2-5; D gene uncertain. The V end was cut by 5 bases, the J end by 4 bases, with 11 bases between. Germline-derived CDR1 and CDR2 are MNHNY and SVGAGI (reference sequence). The length of the CDR3 is 13 residues. CDR3 loop: CASSDGQRETQYF. In nucleotides, the CDR3 is TGTGCCAGCAGTGACGGGCAGAGAGAGACCCAGTACTTC.

The V gene is TRBV10-3, the J gene TRBJ2-2; the match to TRBD1 covers 9 bases. V lost 5 bases to trimming and J lost 2 bases; unmatched junction nucleotides: 3. In germline, CDR1 is ENHRY, CDR2 SYGVKD. The CDR3 runs 15 residues. As DNA, the CDR3 is TGTGCCATCAGTCCGGGACAGGGCAACACCGGGGAGCTGTTTTTT. Its protein is CAISPGQGNTGELFF.

The rearrangement joins TRBV7-9 to TRBJ2-4; D remains unclear. The CDR3 extends over 15 amino acids. Trimming left V 1 base short and J 0 bases short, with 7 bases between. Germline V gene data show CDR1 as SEHNR and CDR2 as FQNEAQ (reference sequence). The CDR3 nucleotides read TGTGCCAGCAGCTTAGGAGTGCTAGCCAAAAACATTCAGTACTTC. It is translated as CASSLGVLAKNIQYF.

This clone was counted between two and nine times. This chain links TRBV6-6 with TRBJ2-3; TRBD1 matches at 7 bases. CDR1 is MNHNY, CDR2 SVGAGI, per germline (reference sequence). J was trimmed by 6 bases and V by 5 bases; bases with no gene match: 14. This CDR3 region has 16 residues. The CDR3 DNA is TGTGCCAGCAGTCATGGGGACAGTTCCCGAAGGGATACGCAGTATTTT. Translation gives CASSHGDSSRRDTQYF.

This clone was recorded at least ten times. This sequence joins TRBV19 and TRBJ2-1, with a tentative D call TRBD1 (6 bases). This CDR3 spans 14 amino acids. The germline gives CDR1 LNHDA, CDR2 SQIVND (reference sequence). V gave up 2 bases and J gave up 9 bases, with 14 bases separating them. This CDR3 reads CASSIIDRRSEQFF. CDR3 nucleotides: TGTGCCAGTAGTATAATTGACAGGAGGAGTGAGCAGTTCTTC.

This clone was found a few times. Sequence at one end of the junction differs from germline and may be a read error. This chain connects TRBV7-8 to TRBJ2-7; no clear D gene. CDR3 length equals 13 residues. Germline V CDR1 and CDR2: SGHVS, FQNEAQ. The CDR3: CASSLAGQRPSSF. The CDR3 nucleotides read TGTGCCAGCAGCTTAGCTGGTCAGCGTCCCTCCTCCTTC.

This clone was seen more than once but under ten times. The chain couples TRBV7-9 to TRBJ2-7; a possible D gene is TRBD1 (6 bases). Germline V gives CDR1 SEHNR, CDR2 FQNEAQ (reference sequence). V shed 2 bases and J shed 2 bases, with 19 bases lying between them. The CDR3 extends over 17 amino acids. The CDR3: CASSLILGTLDAYEQYF. The CDR3 nucleotides are TGTGCCAGCAGCTTAATACTTGGGACACTGGACGCCTACGAGCAGTACTTC.